This is a list of T cell receptor beta chains from one sample in a study of blood T cell repertoires in COVID-19. Assay: immunoSEQ multiplex PCR; the TCRdb copy retains only in-frame clones and omits some. This sample has about 57,000 clones; around 80% occur once, and the top ten carry 3% to 4%. The sample comprised peripheral blood. These receptors all stem from a man aged 60-69 years with acute or convalescent COVID-19. Each CDR3 is given with its conserved first and last residue. The D gene is left open where the match is weak. Rows may omit the clone size; those that give it use once, few, many or a size class.

>.|TRBV28|TRBD1|TRBJ1-5
TGTGCCAGCAGTTTACTCGCGACAGGGGGCTTGAAGCCCCAGCATTTT
CASSLLATGGLKPQHF
>.|TRBV27|.|TRBJ2-7
TGTGCCAGCAGTTCACTCAGGGAATCGAGGTACGAGCAGTACTTC
CASSSLRESRYEQYF
>.|TRBV29-1|.|TRBJ2-5
TGCTCCCGGAGAGGAGACCAAGAGACCCAGTACTTC
CSRRGDQETQYF
>once|TRBV28|.|TRBJ1-1
TGTGCCAGCATGTTGTGGGAGGGTGAGTCTGAAGCTTTCTTT
CASMLWEGESEAFF
>.|TRBV15|.|TRBJ2-2
TGTGCCACGACGGGAGCCCGAGGGACCGGGGAGCTGTTTTTT
CATTGARGTGELFF
>.|TRBV7-2|TRBD2|TRBJ2-7
TGTGCCAGCAGATCTAGCGGGTCCAACCCGGCGCAGTACTTC
CASRSSGSNPAQYF
>.|TRBV7-2|TRBD1|TRBJ2-7
TGTGCCAGCAGCTGGGGACAGGGGAACTACGAGCAGTACTTC
CASSWGQGNYEQYF
>.|TRBV28|.|TRBJ1-2
TGTGCCAGCAGATCACCCGGACATGCTTCCAACTATGGCTACACCTTC
CASRSPGHASNYGYTF
>.|TRBV7-3|.|TRBJ2-1
TGTGCCAGCAGCTTAGGGACTCAGTCCTACAATGAGCAGTTCTTC
CASSLGTQSYNEQFF
>.|TRBV5-5|TRBD2|TRBJ2-7
TGTGCCAGCAGCGACCCTCCTAGCGGTCTATACGAGCAGTACTTC
CASSDPPSGLYEQYF
>.|TRBV10-3|.|TRBJ1-2
TGTGCCATCAGTGACGGGGATGGCTACACCTTC
CAISDGDGYTF
>.|TRBV7-8|.|TRBJ1-1
TGTGCCAGCAGCCCCCCAGGGGAGAACACTGAAGCTTTCTTT
CASSPPGENTEAFF
>few|TRBV5-1|TRBD2|TRBJ2-1
TGCGCCAGCAGCCAAACCGTAGCGGGGCGCTACAATGAGCAGTTCTTC
CASSQTVAGRYNEQFF
>.|TRBV20-1|TRBD1|TRBJ1-4
TGCAGTGCTAGTATCGGGACAGAAAATGAAAAACTGTTTTTT
CSASIGTENEKLFF
>.|TRBV20-1|TRBD2|TRBJ2-1
TGCAGTGCCAGTTCACTAGCGGGAGGTTTCAATGAGCAGTTCTTC
CSASSLAGGFNEQFF
>.|TRBV28|.|TRBJ2-5
TGTGCCAGCAGTCCCCCCGGATCAGGGGAGACCCAGTACTTC
CASSPPGSGETQYF
>.|TRBV27|TRBD1|TRBJ2-2
TGTGCCAGCAGCTCCGGGACAGGGGGCTCAGGATCCGGGGAGCTGTTTTTT
CASSSGTGGSGSGELFF
>.|TRBV28|TRBD1|TRBJ2-7
TGTGCCAGCAGTTCGGACAGGGTCTACGAGCAGTACTTC
CASSSDRVYEQYF
>.|TRBV7-9|.|TRBJ1-1
TGTGCCAGCAGCTCCCGAACGGGCACTGAAGCTTTCTTT
CASSSRTGTEAFF
>.|TRBV18|TRBD1|TRBJ2-7
TGTGCCAGCTCACCGGACAGGGTCGAGCAGTACTTC
CASSPDRVEQYF
>once|TRBV6-6|TRBD1|TRBJ1-5
TGTGCCAGCAGTCGTCGACAGGGAGGAAGCAATCAGCCCCAGCATTTT
CASSRRQGGSNQPQHF
>few|TRBV18|.|TRBJ2-7
TGTGCCAGCTCACCGGGGGGGCTAGCCCAATACGAGCAGTACTTC
CASSPGGLAQYEQYF
>once|TRBV15|.|TRBJ2-7
TGTGCCACCAGCATAGCGGAAAAAGCCTACGAGCAGTACTTC
CATSIAEKAYEQYF
>once|TRBV5-8|TRBD1|TRBJ2-2
TGTGCCAGCAGCGTCGTGGGGACAGGGGTCGGGGAGCTGTTTTTT
CASSVVGTGVGELFF
>few|TRBV6-5|.|TRBJ1-2
TGTGCCAGCGAGGGAGGCACCCTTCGAGGTGGCTACACCTTC
CASEGGTLRGGYTF
>.|TRBV7-2|.|TRBJ1-5
TGTGCCAGCAGCTTACATCCAGGGAAGGGTCAGCCCCAGCATTTT
CASSLHPGKGQPQHF
>.|TRBV11-2|TRBD2|TRBJ2-1
TGTGCCAGCAGCTTAGACCTGGCTAGCGGAGGTCATGAGCAGTTCTTC
CASSLDLASGGHEQFF
>.|TRBV7-2|.|TRBJ1-3
TGTGCCAGCAGCCTATCCTTCGACAGGGGAAACACCATATATTTT
CASSLSFDRGNTIYF
>.|TRBV29-1|.|TRBJ1-1
TGCAGCGTTGAGGGGGGTACTTTGGGCACTGAAGCTTTCTTT
CSVEGGTLGTEAFF
>few|TRBV6-4|.|TRBJ1-5
TGTGCGAGAAGGGGAAGTAATGGCAATCAGCCCCAGCATTTT
CARRGSNGNQPQHF
>.|TRBV7-9|TRBD2|TRBJ2-1
TGTGCCAGCAGCCGGCAGGGCGGGAGATCCTACAATGAGCAGTTCTTC
CASSRQGGRSYNEQFF
>.|TRBV30|.|TRBJ1-1
TGTGCCTGGAGTACGCAGGGATACACTGAAGCTTTCTTT
CAWSTQGYTEAFF
>.|TRBV28|TRBD2|TRBJ2-7
TGTGCCAGCAGTGTTAGGACTAGCGGTAACTACGAGCAGTACTTC
CASSVRTSGNYEQYF
>.|TRBV7-9|.|TRBJ1-2
TGTGCCAGCAGCTTACAGTATGGCTACACCTTC
CASSLQYGYTF
>.|TRBV4-2|TRBD2|TRBJ2-1
TGTGCCAGCAGCCAAGCGGGAGGGCCCAATGAGCAGTTCTTC
CASSQAGGPNEQFF
>.|TRBV7-9|.|TRBJ1-4
TGTGCCAGCAGCTTAGCTCTGGCTGAAAAACTGTTTTTT
CASSLALAEKLFF
>.|TRBV5-1|TRBD1|TRBJ2-3
TGCGCCAGCAGCCTTGGGACAGGACTTCTCACAGATACGCAGTATTTT
CASSLGTGLLTDTQYF
>.|TRBV28|TRBD1|TRBJ1-2
TGTGCCAGCAGTTCCGGAGCCAGGGGGACCAATGGCTACACCTTC
CASSSGARGTNGYTF
>.|TRBV20-1|.|TRBJ2-7
TGCAGTGCTAGTTTTAGCGGCAGACCCCTCTCCTACGAGCAGTACTTC
CSASFSGRPLSYEQYF
>.|TRBV6-1|.|TRBJ1-1
TGTGCCAGCAGTGACCCCGGGGAGGAAGCTTTCTTT
CASSDPGEEAFF
>.|TRBV11-3|.|TRBJ2-2
TGTGCCAGCAGCTTAATTGCTGGGCCCGGGGAGCTGTTTTTT
CASSLIAGPGELFF
>.|TRBV7-3|TRBD2|TRBJ2-5
TGTGCCAGCAGCTTAGGGACTAACAGTCAAGAGACCCAGTACTTC
CASSLGTNSQETQYF
>.|TRBV29-1|TRBD2|TRBJ2-5
TGCAGCGTTGACCGGGGGGGGAGTGAGACCCAGTACTTC
CSVDRGGSETQYF
>.|TRBV5-6|.|TRBJ2-1
TGTGCCAGCAGCTTTCAGGGCGGGACAGCCTACAATGAGCAGTTCTTC
CASSFQGGTAYNEQFF
>.|TRBV7-2|.|TRBJ1-2
TGTGCCAGCAGCCCGGCGGATTCCTATGGCTACACCTTC
CASSPADSYGYTF
>.|TRBV19|TRBD2|TRBJ2-3
TGTGCCAGTAGTTGGATAGCGGGAGGTACAGATACGCAGTATTTT
CASSWIAGGTDTQYF
>.|TRBV28|.|TRBJ1-1
TGTGCCAGCAGTTCCAGACACTCGTGGGTCATGAACACTGAAGCTTTCTTT
CASSSRHSWVMNTEAFF
>.|TRBV28|TRBD2|TRBJ2-7
TGTGCCAGCAGTTCCTCCGGGACTAGGGAGTACTTC
CASSSSGTREYF